This note documents a single T cell receptor (beta chain) sequence. The antigen is unknown. These data belong to a study of glioma-infiltrating T cells after dendritic cell vaccination. Study context: Samples are from glioblastoma patients in Phase I and II dendritic cell vaccine trials.

The time point here: after dendritic cell vaccination, including at tumor progression/relapse. The study, taken as a whole, reports: Survival was not directly related to TCR clonality in these patients.

Trimming took off 2 bases at V and 6 bases at J, with 14 bases between the two ends. From germline, CDR1 is SQVTM and CDR2 ANQGSEA. There are 13 residues in the CDR3. Clones were sequenced by immunoSEQ multiplex PCR, and TCRdb holds only the in-frame ones, with some missing. The sample includes 100,000 to 120,000 clones, 85% to 90% seen only once; the top ten take more than 2.5%. This specimen was blood, taken after dendritic cell vaccination. V and J are TRBV29-1 and TRBJ2-7, with a possible D match to TRBD1 (6 bases). The source of this sequence is a human donor with glioblastoma. CDR3 in amino acids: CSVEPQGIGEQYF. CDR3 coding DNA: TGCAGCGTTGAACCCCAGGGGATAGGCGAGCAGTACTTC.